The following is a T cell receptor (beta chain) sequence with its context. Its antigen is not identified. The data were obtained in a study of blood T cells in healthy people across ages. Whole-study results and caveats: Changes seen in expanded clonotypes were possibly confounded by donor CMV status left unknown.

The V and J ends lost 7 bases and 7 bases, in that order; junction bases with no gene match: 12. The CDR3 is 14 amino acids. CDR1 is SQVTM, CDR2 ANQGSEA, per germline. A second PCR, run for roughly 7 to 12 cycles, used a sample-barcoded 5' primer plus a J-beta primer mix. The template-switch adaptor was a 5' adaptor with 12 random nucleotides. It tagged each cDNA molecule. TCRdb processed the 5' RACE reads anew with MiXCR; each CDR3 protein has one entry. The table shows some 710,000 distinct CDR3 sequences, with less than 60% occurring only once. The sequence came from an elderly man in good health. The chain uses TRBV29-1 and TRBJ2-3, with TRBD2 matching over 9 bases. Source material: blood. This chain's CDR3 is CSGEGSGSKNTQYF. DNA for the CDR3: TGCAGCGGAGAGGGTAGCGGGAGTAAAAATACGCAGTATTTT.